This T cell receptor beta chain was observed in a study of CD8 T cells in Susac syndrome. The RNA input was roughly 0.5 to 1 ug, and it was reverse transcribed with random hexamers. Amplification of TCR beta CDR3 was carried out by immunoSEQ multiplex PCR, which covered 54 Vbeta and 13 Jbeta segments. TCRdb called the immunoSEQ multiplex PCR reads again in MiXCR, with one record for every CDR3 protein. The sample lists 95,000 to 150,000 distinct CDR3 sequences, around 94% occurring once. The CDR3 has 15 amino acids. V dropped 0 bases and J dropped 0 bases, with 6 bases sitting between them. The germline V gene encodes CDR1 LGHNA and CDR2 YSLEER. TCR beta sequencing covered blood CD8+ and CD4+ T cells. CD8+ and CD4+ T cells were negatively isolated; TEMRA cells were FACS-enriched.

The chain uses TRBV4-3 and TRBJ2-1; D may be TRBD2 (5 bases). The sequenced sample consisted of CD4+ T cells from PBMCs. The clonotype comes from a human donor in good health. The CDR3 spells CASSQEEDSYNEQFF. The CDR3 nucleotides read TGCGCCAGCAGCCAAGAGGAGGACTCCTACAATGAGCAGTTCTTC.